This TCR beta chain originates from a study of blood T cell repertoires in COVID-19. Across the whole study: T cells, B-cell-depleted T cells, or PBMCs supplied cDNA or gDNA.

CDR1 LNHDA and CDR2 SQIVND come from the germline V gene (reference sequence). With 4 bases removed from V and 4 bases from J, the gap between germline ends came to 14 bases. The CDR3 spans 14 residues. In the authors' methods: By means of reference gene primer amplification, nucleated cell counts were estimated. Data came from immunoSEQ multiplex PCR; TCRdb stores just in-frame clones and leaves some out. The V and J calls and clone size are taken from that table; D and trimming were inferred from the DNA. Found here are some 210,000 clones, about 89% of them singletons; the top ten hold 5.5% to 8%.

The receptor was isolated from a man aged 55 to 70 who had recovered from COVID-19. This chain connects TRBV19 to TRBJ2-7; weak D call: TRBD1 (5 bases). Sequencing used peripheral blood. In DNA form, the CDR3 reads TGTGCCAGTAGTACCCGGACACTGCCTTACGAGCAGTACTTC. Amino acid sequence: CASSTRTLPYEQYF.